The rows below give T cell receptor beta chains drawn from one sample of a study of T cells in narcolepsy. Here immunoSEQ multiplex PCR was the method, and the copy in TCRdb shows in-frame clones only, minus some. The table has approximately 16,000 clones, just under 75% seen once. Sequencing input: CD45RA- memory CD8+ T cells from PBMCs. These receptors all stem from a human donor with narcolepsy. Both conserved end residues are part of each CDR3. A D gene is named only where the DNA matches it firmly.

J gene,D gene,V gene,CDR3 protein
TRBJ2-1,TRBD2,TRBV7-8,CASSFLTSAHNEQFF
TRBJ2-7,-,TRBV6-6,CASSYSGDSYEQYF
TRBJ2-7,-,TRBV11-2,CASGLNLAYEQYF
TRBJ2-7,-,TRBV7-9,CASSFPGAIEQYF
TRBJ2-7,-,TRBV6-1,CASSSGFSSYEQYF
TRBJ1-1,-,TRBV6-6,CASSYYGVGTEAFF
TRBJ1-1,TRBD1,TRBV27,CASSSDRGEAFF
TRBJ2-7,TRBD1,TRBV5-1,CASSPRQGIAYEQYF
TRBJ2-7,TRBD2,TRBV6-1,CASSSRGVSYEQYF
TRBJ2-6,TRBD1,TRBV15,CATSGTGLSGANVLTF
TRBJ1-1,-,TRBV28,CASGDPAGTEAFF
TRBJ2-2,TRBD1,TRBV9,CASSPPGTGLTGELFF
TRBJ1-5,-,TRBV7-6,CASSSGSQPQHF
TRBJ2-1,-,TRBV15,CATSRDRWRASQFF
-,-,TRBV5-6,CASQLVSGVGYEQYF
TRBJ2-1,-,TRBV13,CASSFPGAQNEQFF
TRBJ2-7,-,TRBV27,CASSLGQGGAYEQYF
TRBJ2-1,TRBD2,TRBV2,CASSLAGGVSYEQFF
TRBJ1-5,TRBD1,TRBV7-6,CASSLGGTGGYSNQPQHF
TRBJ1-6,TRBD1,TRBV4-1,CASSPGTEVPPLHF
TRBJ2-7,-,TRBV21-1,CASSNSQGAKEQYF
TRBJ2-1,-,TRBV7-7,CASSLEPATRHQFF
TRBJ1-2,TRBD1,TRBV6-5,CASSNNQGALGYTF
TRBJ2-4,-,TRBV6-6,CASREGVQYF
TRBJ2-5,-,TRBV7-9,CASSLEAGKETQYF
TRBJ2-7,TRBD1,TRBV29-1,CSVPGQGSYEQYF
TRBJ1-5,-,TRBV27,CASSLRTDGTPQHF
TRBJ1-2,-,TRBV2,CASSGRVGYTF
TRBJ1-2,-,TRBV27,CASSAGNYYGYTF
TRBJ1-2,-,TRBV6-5,CASSVGTHYGYTF
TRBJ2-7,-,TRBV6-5,CASSYSSIYEQYF
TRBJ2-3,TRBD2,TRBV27,CASSGGRALNTDTQYF
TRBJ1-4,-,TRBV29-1,CSVEDRRGGNEKLFF
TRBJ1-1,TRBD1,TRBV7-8,CASILGRGERTEAFF
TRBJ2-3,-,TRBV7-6,CASSLATSTDTQYF
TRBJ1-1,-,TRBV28,CASSRTFNTEAFF
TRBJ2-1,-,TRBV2,CASSESDWNEQFF
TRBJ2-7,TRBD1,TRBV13,CASSLTQGALNEQYF